The 22 T cell receptor beta chains in this list originate from one sample, sequenced in a study of cytomegalovirus exposure and HLA in healthy donors. Generated by immunoSEQ multiplex PCR, the TCRdb table keeps only in-frame clones and is missing some. The sample comprises some 59,000 clones, approximately 89% of which are singletons, and roughly 15% rests with the top ten. Specimen: PBMCs. The source is a woman aged 18-35 years in good health and CMV-seronegative.

CDR3 nucleotides: TGTGCCAGCAGCTTTGGCGGGGTCCGCCGGGATGGCTACACCTTC. It encodes CASSFGGVRRDGYTF. V is TRBV7-9 and J is TRBJ1-2; D gene uncertain. CDR3 length equals 15 residues. Trimming shortened V by 3 bases and J by 6 bases, and 17 bases separated the two germline ends. Germline V gene lookup returns CDR1 SEHNR and CDR2 FQNEAQ (reference sequence).

The chain links TRBV28 to TRBJ2-7; 12 bases agree with TRBD2. V gave up 7 bases and J gave up 2 bases; unmatched junction bases: 3. CDR3 length: 14 amino acids. Germline CDR1 reads MDHEN; CDR2 reads SYDVKM. CDR3 loop: CASKTSGSTYEQYF. CDR3 DNA: TGTGCCAGCAAGACTAGCGGGAGCACCTACGAGCAGTACTTC.

This chain connects TRBV4-1 to TRBJ2-4; 7 nucleotides align to TRBD2. The CDR3 runs to 13 residues. Germline CDR1 MGHRA, CDR2 YSYEKL. V gave up 3 bases and J gave up 8 bases; unmatched junction bases: 4. The CDR3: CASSQGRAYIQYF. CDR3 coding DNA: TGCGCCAGCAGCCAGGGGAGGGCATACATTCAGTACTTC.

The chain carries TRBV6-1 and TRBJ2-7, with 7 bases that match TRBD1. The V gene's germline CDR1 is MNHNS and CDR2 SASEGT. This CDR3 has 12 amino acids. Losses at the gene ends were 6 bases for V and 10 bases for J; bases not matched to a gene: 9. CDR3 protein: CASSRRDSPQYF. The CDR3 DNA sequence: TGTGCCAGCAGCCGCCGGGACAGCCCCCAGTACTTC.

V is TRBV14 and J is TRBJ2-5; 7 bases align to TRBD2. The CDR3 loop spans 16 amino acids. The germline CDR1 and CDR2 sequences are SGHDN and FVKESK. With V trimmed by 4 bases and J by 4 bases, 12 bases remained unmatched. This CDR3 reads CASSPPRSSSGETQYF. CDR3 DNA sequence: TGTGCCAGCAGCCCACCTCGATCATCTAGCGGAGAGACCCAGTACTTC.

This chain connects TRBV28 to TRBJ1-1; no definite D call. Deletions cut 2 bases from V and 8 bases from J, with 9 bases between. The CDR3 loop spans 12 amino acids. The germline gives CDR1 MDHEN, CDR2 SYDVKM. CDR3 sequence: CASSLEGGEAFF. The CDR3 DNA reads TGTGCCAGCAGTTTAGAGGGTGGAGAAGCTTTCTTT.

V and J are TRBV25-1 and TRBJ1-1, with D perhaps TRBD1 (6 bases). Trimming removed 5 bases at V and 0 bases at J, with 13 bases between. CDR3 length: 15 residues. The germline V gene has CDR1 MGHDK and CDR2 SYGVNS. The CDR3 DNA reads TGTGCCAGCAGTCTGACAGGAGCCTTGAACACTGAAGCTTTCTTT. Translated: CASSLTGALNTEAFF.

The V call is TRBV30, the J call TRBJ2-7, with 9 bases matching TRBD2. J was trimmed by 1 base and V by 1 base; bases with no gene match: 5. The germline gives CDR1 GTSNPN, CDR2 SVGIG (reference sequence). This CDR3 region has 15 residues. CDR3 in DNA: TGTGCCTGGAGTGGACCGGGACTAGCATCCTACGAGCAGTACTTC. Its translation is CAWSGPGLASYEQYF.

V and J are TRBV18 and TRBJ1-2; 9 bases map to TRBD1. The germline V gene has CDR1 KGHSH and CDR2 LQKENI. V shed 4 bases and J 0 bases; nucleotides not matched to a gene: 3. The CDR3 is 15 amino acids. The CDR3 sequence: CASSRDRAANYGYTF. Here the CDR3 DNA reads TGTGCCAGCTCACGGGACAGGGCAGCTAACTATGGCTACACCTTC. The full variable domain, its missing parts supplied by reference TRBV18 and TRBJ1-2, is NAGVMQNPRHLVRRRGQEARLRCSPMKGHSHVYWYRQLPEEGLKFMVYLQKENIIDESGMPKERFSAEFPKEGPSILRIQQVVRGDSAAYFCASSRDRAANYGYTFGSGTRLTVV.

The rearrangement joins TRBV7-5 to TRBJ1-5. TRBV7-5 is termed a pseudogene. The CDR3 sequence is 19 residues long. The CDR3 is CARSLPPGPGTYSNQPQHF. CDR3 sequence (DNA): TGTGCCAGAAGCCTCCCGCCGGGCCCGGGAACCTATAGCAATCAGCCCCAGCATTTT.

The genes are TRBV30 and TRBJ1-5, with D unresolved. V lost 4 bases and J 4 bases, leaving 14 bases between the germline ends. The CDR3 runs 14 residues. Germline V CDR1 and CDR2: GTSNPN, SVGIG (reference sequence). CDR3 in DNA: TGTGCCTGGAACCTAGGAACTCATAATCAGCCCCAGCATTTT. It specifies CAWNLGTHNQPQHF.

The CDR3 here is CASGGQGTVEQYF. The DNA for the CDR3 is TGTGCCAGCGGCGGTCAGGGGACGGTCGAGCAGTACTTC. The V and J genes are TRBV27 and TRBJ2-7; possibly TRBD1 for D (6 bases). Germline lookup yields CDR1 MNHEY and CDR2 SMNVEV (reference sequence). This CDR3 has 13 amino acids. V was clipped by 8 bases and J by 6 bases, with 17 bases between them.

The chain joins TRBV7-3 to TRBJ1-1; D uncertain. Germline CDR1 and CDR2: SGHTA and FQGTGA. CDR3 size: 13 residues. The germline V and J ends were trimmed by 5 bases and 0 bases, with 7 bases remaining between them. CDR3 sequence: CASSLHMNTEAFF. Here the CDR3 DNA reads TGTGCCAGCAGCCTCCACATGAACACTGAAGCTTTCTTT.

The chain has TRBV29-1 and TRBJ1-1; D is unclear. The CDR3 extends over 8 amino acids. Between the trimmed V and J ends, which lost 6 bases and 12 bases, there was a span of 8 bases. Per the germline V gene, CDR1 is SQVTM and CDR2 is ANQGSEA. As DNA, the CDR3 is TGCAGCGTCCCTCTCCCTTTCTTT. As protein: CSVPLPFF.

The chain joins TRBV6-1 to TRBJ1-2; D is possibly TRBD1 (6 bases). V was clipped by 3 bases and J by 3 bases, with 8 bases between them. The CDR3 contains 13 residues. In germline, CDR1 is MNHNS, CDR2 SASEGT. CDR3 coding DNA: TGTGCCAGCAGTGATCAGGGGTACTATGGCTACACCTTC. Translation gives CASSDQGYYGYTF.

The chain links TRBV4-3 to TRBJ2-3, with D possibly being TRBD1 (5 bases). The CDR3 covers 15 residues. V shed 4 bases and J shed 1 base, with 12 bases lying between them. Germline V lookup: CDR1 LGHNA, CDR2 YSLEER. In DNA, the CDR3 is TGCGCCAGCAGCCGGTCCTCCAGGGGCACAGATACGCAGTATTTT. Its protein is CASSRSSRGTDTQYF.

This chain links TRBV7-2 with TRBJ2-5; D may be TRBD2 (5 bases). This CDR3 has 10 residues. The germline V gene encodes CDR1 SGHTA and CDR2 FQGNSA. The ends were cut back, 9 bases at V and 5 bases at J, with 7 bases in the middle. The CDR3 region is CASGGETQYF. In DNA, the CDR3 is TGTGCCAGTGGCGGGGAGACCCAGTACTTC.

This chain connects TRBV7-2 to TRBJ2-7; 9 bases map to TRBD1. The CDR3 has 15 residues. With 3 bases clipped from V and 2 bases from J, the junction kept 5 bases outside the gene matches. Per the germline V gene, CDR1 is SGHTA and CDR2 is FQGNSA. The CDR3 sequence is CASSFQQGAAYEQYF. CDR3 bases: TGTGCCAGCAGCTTTCAACAGGGGGCAGCCTACGAGCAGTACTTC.

This rearrangement joins TRBV7-9 to TRBJ1-2, with D possibly matching TRBD1 (5 bases). This CDR3 is 11 amino acids long. V lost 5 bases to trimming and J lost 5 bases, with 6 bases between them. From germline, CDR1 is SEHNR and CDR2 FQNEAQ (reference sequence). The CDR3 loop reads CASSDRYGYTF. In DNA, the CDR3 is TGTGCCAGCAGCGACAGATATGGCTACACCTTC.

The chain couples TRBV7-8 to TRBJ2-7; D perhaps matches TRBD1 (6 bases). Germline loops: CDR1 SGHVS, CDR2 FQNEAQ. V lost 6 bases and J lost 0, with 6 bases in between. The CDR3 contains 12 residues. The CDR3 DNA follows: TGTGCCAGCAGGGACAGCTCCTACGAGCAGTACTTC. Its protein product is CASRDSSYEQYF.

The V and J genes are TRBV7-9 and TRBJ1-1; D gene uncertain. Trimming cost V 3 bases and J 8 bases, with 10 bases left between them. Germline lookup yields CDR1 SEHNR and CDR2 FQNEAQ (reference sequence). The CDR3 consists of 12 residues. The CDR3 DNA reads TGTGCCAGCAGCTTGCTATCCAGGGAAGCTTTCTTT. This codes for CASSLLSREAFF.

The chain recombines TRBV2 with TRBJ2-7; weak D call: TRBD2 (6 bases). Trimming cost V 2 bases and J 5 bases, with 10 bases left between them. Germline loops: CDR1 SNHLY, CDR2 FYNNEI. This CDR3 region has 13 residues. The CDR3 DNA is TGTGCCAGCAGTGAACCCCGGAGGGACGAGCAGTACTTC. Its translation is CASSEPRRDEQYF.